These T cell receptor beta chains were read from a single sample in a study of cytomegalovirus exposure and HLA in healthy donors. The repertoire was sequenced with immunoSEQ multiplex PCR; TCRdb's copy has only in-frame clones and lacks some. The sample lists more than 150,000 clones; approximately 84% were seen once. Sequencing was performed on PBMCs. These receptors came from a boy younger than 18 in good health and CMV-seronegative. Both conserved end residues are part of each CDR3. The order of the fields is clone size, V gene, J gene, D gene, CDR3 protein, CDR3 DNA. The D gene is left open where the match is weak. Rows may omit the clone size; those that give it use once, few, many or a size class.

>-|TRBV9|TRBJ2-7|-
CASSVGGDGAYEQYF
TGTGCCAGCAGCGTAGGGGGAGACGGTGCCTACGAGCAGTACTTC
>-|TRBV19|TRBJ1-1|TRBD1
CASSFGQGTNTEAFF
TGTGCCAGTAGTTTCGGACAGGGGACGAACACTGAAGCTTTCTTT
>-|TRBV27|TRBJ1-1|TRBD1
CASSVHQGGSRTEAFF
TGTGCCAGCAGTGTCCACCAGGGGGGCTCGAGGACTGAAGCTTTCTTT
>-|TRBV6-5|TRBJ2-7|-
CASSGAVSYEQYF
TGTGCCAGCAGTGGGGCGGTCTCCTACGAGCAGTACTTC
>-|TRBV7-6|TRBJ2-7|-
CASSLADDSSYEQYF
TGTGCCAGCAGCTTAGCGGACGACAGCTCCTACGAGCAGTACTTC
>once|TRBV28|TRBJ2-7|TRBD2
CASSPAGGRSSYEQYF
TGTGCCAGCAGTCCCGCTGGCGGGAGAAGCTCCTACGAGCAGTACTTC
>-|TRBV6-1|TRBJ1-3|-
CASGHSGNTIYF
TGTGCCAGCGGGCACTCTGGAAACACCATATATTTT
>-|TRBV28|TRBJ2-7|-
CASSAQRLIPYEQYF
TGTGCCAGCAGCGCGCAGCGGTTGATCCCCTACGAGCAGTACTTC
>-|TRBV5-1|TRBJ1-2|-
CASSLHRVPYGYTF
TGCGCCAGCAGCTTGCACAGGGTACCGTATGGCTACACCTTC
>few|TRBV2|TRBJ1-4|-
CASDSPNEKLFF
TGTGCCAGTGACAGCCCCAATGAAAAACTGTTTTTT
>-|TRBV5-1|TRBJ2-3|-
CASSQRTSTDTQYF
TGCGCCAGCAGCCAAAGGACTAGCACAGATACGCAGTATTTT
>-|TRBV7-9|TRBJ2-7|-
CASSLAVVTGDRTYEQYF
TGTGCCAGCAGCTTAGCCGTAGTAACGGGGGATAGAACCTACGAGCAGTACTTC
>-|TRBV5-4|TRBJ1-4|-
CASSSRGEKLFF
TGTGCCAGCAGCTCCCGCGGCGAAAAACTGTTTTTT
>-|TRBV5-1|TRBJ1-4|TRBD1
CASSLEQGSNEKLFF
TGCGCCAGCAGCTTGGAACAGGGGTCTAATGAAAAACTGTTTTTT
>-|TRBV21-1|TRBJ1-5|-
CASSSGGQGIPYNQPQHF
TGTGCCAGCAGCTCAGGGGGACAGGGTATCCCTTACAATCAGCCCCAGCATTTT
>few|TRBV11-2|TRBJ2-1|-
CASSAPGRMVNEQFF
TGTGCCAGCAGCGCACCGGGAAGAATGGTGAATGAGCAGTTCTTC
>-|TRBV7-2|TRBJ2-3|-
CASSTHRGASTDTQYF
TGTGCCAGCAGCACCCACCGGGGGGCCAGCACAGATACGCAGTATTTT
>-|TRBV13|TRBJ2-5|TRBD2
CASSWTSSETQYF
TGTGCCAGCAGCTGGACTAGCAGCGAGACCCAGTACTTC
>-|TRBV10-3|TRBJ1-4|-
CAISEYRDDEKLFF
TGTGCCATCAGTGAGTACAGGGATGATGAAAAACTGTTTTTT
>-|TRBV7-6|TRBJ2-1|TRBD2
CASSLGLAGGKNEQFF
TGTGCCAGCAGCTTGGGACTAGCGGGGGGAAAAAATGAGCAGTTCTTC
>once|TRBV19|TRBJ1-1|TRBD1
CASRRSTGTGNTEAFF
TGTGCCAGTCGAAGATCAACCGGGACAGGGAACACTGAAGCTTTCTTT
>-|TRBV7-6|TRBJ1-1|-
CASRLGPNPPMNTEAFF
TGTGCCAGCAGACTGGGCCCGAACCCCCCCATGAACACTGAAGCTTTCTTT
>once|TRBV7-9|TRBJ2-7|TRBD2
CASSVGGTSGGPSTYEQYF
TGTGCCAGCAGCGTAGGTGGGACTAGCGGGGGGCCCTCTACCTACGAGCAGTACTTC
>-|TRBV7-9|TRBJ1-2|-
CASSSPNNYGYTF
TGTGCCAGCAGCTCCCCAAATAACTATGGCTACACCTTC
>-|TRBV19|TRBJ1-4|TRBD1
CASSSPGQGYEKLFF
TGTGCCAGTAGTTCGCCGGGACAGGGTTATGAAAAACTGTTTTTT
>-|TRBV10-1|TRBJ1-2|-
CASSETAHYGYTF
TGCGCCAGCAGTGAGACAGCCCACTATGGCTACACCTTC
>-|TRBV7-9|TRBJ1-3|-
CASSPPNTIYF
TGTGCCAGCAGCCCTCCGAACACCATATATTTT
>-|TRBV2|TRBJ2-1|-
CASSEYNGRSNEQFF
TGTGCCAGCAGTGAATATAACGGGAGAAGCAATGAGCAGTTCTTC
>-|TRBV6-1|TRBJ1-1|TRBD1
CASGDRGGRTEAFF
TGTGCCAGCGGGGACAGGGGGGGTCGCACTGAAGCTTTCTTT
>-|TRBV27|TRBJ1-5|TRBD1
CASSSQGGSQPQHF
TGTGCCAGCAGTTCGCAGGGGGGATCCCAGCCCCAGCATTTT
>-|TRBV19|TRBJ2-7|-
CASSFHRAEQYF
TGTGCCAGTAGTTTCCACAGGGCCGAGCAGTACTTC
>-|TRBV9|TRBJ1-3|-
CASSVGGRSSGNTIYF
TGTGCCAGCAGCGTGGGAGGACGGAGCTCTGGAAACACCATATATTTT
>-|TRBV18|TRBJ1-1|-
CASSPKQLNTEAFF
TGTGCCAGCTCACCGAAACAGCTGAACACTGAAGCTTTCTTT
>-|TRBV7-7|TRBJ2-1|-
CASSSLGGDEQFF
TGTGCTAGCAGCTCACTAGGGGGGGATGAGCAGTTCTTC
>-|TRBV6-6|TRBJ2-7|TRBD1
CASSYPDRSYEQYF
TGTGCCAGCAGTTACCCGGACAGGTCTTACGAGCAGTACTTC
>-|TRBV7-9|TRBJ1-1|-
CASSRAEGRLTEAFF
TGTGCCAGCAGTCGCGCAGAGGGAAGGTTGACTGAAGCTTTCTTT
>-|TRBV30|TRBJ1-6|-
CAWSVRGMSWTPLHF
TGTGCCTGGAGTGTACGAGGCATGAGTTGGACACCCCTCCACTTT
>-|TRBV7-2|TRBJ2-3|TRBD2
CASSLLAGTQYF
TGTGCCAGCAGCCTACTAGCGGGTACGCAGTATTTT
>-|TRBV28|TRBJ1-2|-
CASSSLVAGNGYTF
TGTGCCAGCAGTTCGCTGGTTGCAGGGAATGGCTACACCTTC
>few|TRBV19|TRBJ1-5|TRBD1
CASSVGQPNQPQHF
TGTGCCAGTAGTGTGGGACAGCCAAATCAGCCCCAGCATTTT
>-|TRBV2|TRBJ1-1|-
CASSEDPRGITEAFF
TGTGCCAGCAGTGAAGACCCGAGGGGGATCACTGAAGCTTTCTTT